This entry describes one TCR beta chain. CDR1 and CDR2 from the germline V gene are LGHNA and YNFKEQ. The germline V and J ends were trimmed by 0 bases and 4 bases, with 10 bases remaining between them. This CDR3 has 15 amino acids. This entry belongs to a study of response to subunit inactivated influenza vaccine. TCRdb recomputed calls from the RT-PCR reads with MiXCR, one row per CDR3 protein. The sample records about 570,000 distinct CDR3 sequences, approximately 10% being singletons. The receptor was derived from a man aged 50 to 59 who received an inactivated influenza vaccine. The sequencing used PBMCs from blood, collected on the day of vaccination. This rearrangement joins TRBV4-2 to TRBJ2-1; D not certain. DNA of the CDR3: TGTGCCAGCAGCCAAGACGCGGCAGAATACAATGAGCAGTTCTTC. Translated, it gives CASSQDAAEYNEQFF.